This T cell receptor beta chain is drawn from a study of T cells in Graves' hyperthyroidism and ophthalmopathy. Overall study results and limits: Blood also contained most expanded thyroid clonotypes above 0.001.

This clonotype was picked up a small number of times. Its matching antigen is unknown. TCR beta CDR3 regions were amplified from RNA transcripts. A first-round RT-PCR of the TCR CDR3 used the HTBI primer set. TCRdb re-derived calls from the multiplex PCR reads in MiXCR, one entry per CDR3 protein. The table records about 480,000 distinct CDR3 sequences, around a fifth of them present only once. Pregnant or lactating patients were excluded, as were those with uncontrolled infection or other autoimmune disease. The CDR3 contains 14 residues. Trimming pared 2 bases from V and 6 bases from J, leaving 16 bases between. The germline gives CDR1 DFQATT, CDR2 SNEGSKA (reference sequence).

The chain is built from TRBV20-1 and TRBJ1-1, with D perhaps TRBD1 (5 bases). The sample taken for sequencing was blood. The sequence was collected from a woman in her seventies with Graves' ophthalmopathy. The CDR3 DNA reads TGCAGTGCTAGACTTGGCCGGGGGAGGGCTGAAGCTTTCTTT. Protein: CSARLGRGRAEAFF.